Listed below are T cell receptor beta chains from one sample, sequenced in a study of early T cells in non-severe SARS-CoV-2 infection. Using its own MiXCR run on the 5' RACE reads, TCRdb lists one record per CDR3 protein. The sample lists 65,000 to 95,000 distinct CDR3 sequences, roughly 16% seen once, with about 3.1% in the top ten. The sequenced sample consisted of whole blood. These receptors were taken from an adult who was a healthcare worker with PCR-confirmed SARS-CoV-2 infection or an uninfected control (not recorded which). Each CDR3 is given with its conserved first and last residue. The D gene is left open where the match is weak. Not every row has a clone size; where given, it reads once, few, many or a size class.

D	V	size	J	DNA	CDR3
-	TRBV14	few	TRBJ1-2	TGTGCCAGCAGCCAAGATCATCGCCGGGCGGGCCTGGGTCGGACCTTC	CASSQDHRRAGLGRTF
-	TRBV5-6	-	TRBJ1-5	TGTGCCAGCAGCTTGGTGGGGGCGCCGAATCAGCCCCAGCATTTT	CASSLVGAPNQPQHF
TRBD2	TRBV7-8	few	TRBJ2-1	TGTGCCAGCAGCCTCACCTTCACGCTAGCGGGAGTAAGGGAGCAGTTCTTC	CASSLTFTLAGVREQFF
TRBD1	TRBV11-2	-	TRBJ2-4	TGTGCCAGCAGCTTAGCAGGCCAGGGGGTATACATTCAGTACTTC	CASSLAGQGVYIQYF
TRBD1	TRBV28	-	TRBJ2-7	TGTGCCAGCAGTCCTACAGGGGCCTCGGTCTACGAGCAGTACTTC	CASSPTGASVYEQYF
-	TRBV3-1	many	TRBJ1-1	TGTGCCAGCAGCCCGGAACCCATGAACACTGAAGCTTTCTTT	CASSPEPMNTEAFF
-	TRBV29-1	few	TRBJ2-1	TGCAGCGTTGATGAGAGCTCCTACAATGAGCAGTTCTTC	CSVDESSYNEQFF
-	TRBV7-9	once	TRBJ2-1	TGTGCCAGCAGCTTGGGCCTAGAGGGCGATGAGCAGTTCTTC	CASSLGLEGDEQFF
-	TRBV30	few	TRBJ2-7	TGTGCCTGGAGTACTGGCAAGACCTACGAGCAGTACTTC	CAWSTGKTYEQYF
TRBD2	TRBV5-1	-	TRBJ2-1	TGCGCCAGCAGCTTGGAGGCTAGCGGGAGCGGAGGTGACCACAATGAGCAGTTCTTC	CASSLEASGSGGDHNEQFF
TRBD2	TRBV12-3/TRBV12-4	few	TRBJ2-1	TGTGCCAGCAGTTTGACTAGCGGGAGTTTTACTGAGCAGTTCTTC	CASSLTSGSFTEQFF
-	TRBV7-2	few	TRBJ2-1	TGTGCCAGCAGCCCCACCCGATCTATCGTGAATGAGCAGTTCTTC	CASSPTRSIVNEQFF
-	TRBV28	few	TRBJ1-4	TGTGCCAGCAGCTCCCCGGGAACTAATGAAAAACTGTTTTTT	CASSSPGTNEKLFF
-	TRBV30	few	TRBJ1-2	TGTGCCTGGAGTGCAAGGGACCGGGATGGCTACACCTTC	CAWSARDRDGYTF
TRBD1	TRBV11-2	once	TRBJ1-1	TGTGCCAGCAGCATCCGACAGGGCCCGAACACTGAAGCTTTCTTT	CASSIRQGPNTEAFF
-	TRBV14	-	TRBJ2-2	TGTGCCAGCAGCCAAGTCCCGGGGGCGATCACCGGGGAGCTGTTTTTT	CASSQVPGAITGELFF
-	TRBV20-1	-	TRBJ2-1	TGCAGTGCTAGTATCAGGACCCTCTCCTACAATGAGCAGTTCTTC	CSASIRTLSYNEQFF
-	TRBV30	few	TRBJ2-7	TGTGCCTGGAGTGCCCACGAGCAGTACTTC	CAWSAHEQYF
-	TRBV7-2	few	TRBJ1-2	TGTGCCAGCAGAACGACCCCTTATGGCTACACCTTC	CASRTTPYGYTF
-	TRBV28	-	TRBJ2-7	TGTGCCAGCAGTCATAACGAGCAGTACTTC	CASSHNEQYF
-	TRBV29-1	-	TRBJ2-7	TGCAGCGTTGGGAGTATGTACGAGCAGTACTTC	CSVGSMYEQYF
-	TRBV6-1	-	TRBJ1-2	TGTGCCAGCATAGACGGGGGCACATTGATTGGCTACACCTTC	CASIDGGTLIGYTF
TRBD1	TRBV7-6	-	TRBJ2-3	TGTGCCAGCAGCTTTTCCGGGACAGGGGAAGGCACAGATACGCAGTATTTT	CASSFSGTGEGTDTQYF
-	TRBV11-2	once	TRBJ1-1	TGTGCCAGCAGTTTTGGGCCAAACACTGAAGCTTTCTTT	CASSFGPNTEAFF
TRBD2	TRBV4-2	few	TRBJ2-3	TGTGCCAGCAGCCAAGATCGTCTAGCGGGAGAGGGGACAGATACGCAGTATTTT	CASSQDRLAGEGTDTQYF
-	TRBV11-2	few	TRBJ2-7	TGTGCCAGCAGCTTAGGGGCGCGGTGGGGCGCTACCAGCTCCTACGAGCAGTACTTC	CASSLGARWGATSSYEQYF
-	TRBV19	few	TRBJ1-5	TGTAGTGCGCAGGGTTACAATCAGCCCCAGCATTTT	CSAQGYNQPQHF
TRBD1	TRBV7-9	-	TRBJ1-1	TGTGCCAGCAGGTCTACAGGGGATACCACTGAAGCTTTCTTT	CASRSTGDTTEAFF
TRBD2	TRBV5-1	few	TRBJ2-1	TGCGCCAGCAGCTTGGACCCAGCGGGGAGCTACAATGAGCAGTTCTTC	CASSLDPAGSYNEQFF
-	TRBV6-1	-	TRBJ1-4	TGTGCCAGCAGTGAAGTGAGGGGGGAAAAACTGTTTTTT	CASSEVRGEKLFF
TRBD1	TRBV29-1	many	TRBJ2-2	TGCAGCGTTGAAGATCTTAAGGGACAGGGCGTCGGGGAGCTGTTTTTT	CSVEDLKGQGVGELFF
-	TRBV6-1	-	TRBJ1-5	TGTGCCAGCAGTGAATCTGGTTTCCAGCCCCAGCATTTT	CASSESGFQPQHF
TRBD1	TRBV6-2/TRBV6-3	many	TRBJ2-7	TGTGCCAGCAGTTACTCGAGGGGACAGGGTGCCGAGCAGTACTTC	CASSYSRGQGAEQYF
-	TRBV18	once	TRBJ2-7	TGTGCCAGCTCACTTAGAGGGACTGGCGAGGGCGAGCAGTACTTC	CASSLRGTGEGEQYF
-	TRBV20-1	few	TRBJ2-1	TGCAGTGCCGAGCGAAATGAGCAGTTCTTC	CSAERNEQFF
TRBD2	TRBV20-1	many	TRBJ2-1	TGCAGTGCTCCTCCGCTAGCGGGGGAACCCAATGAGCAGTTCTTC	CSAPPLAGEPNEQFF
TRBD1	TRBV6-5	few	TRBJ1-5	TGTGCCAGCACCCCTGCAGGGGGCATGGGTCAGCCCCAGCATTTT	CASTPAGGMGQPQHF
TRBD2	TRBV11-2	few	TRBJ2-4	TGTGCCAGCAGCTTGCGGGACGAGCGGGGAGGAGGACTAGCCAAAAACATTCAGTACTTC	CASSLRDERGGGLAKNIQYF
TRBD1	TRBV7-6	-	TRBJ2-7	TGTGCCAGCAGCTCCGGGACAGGGGGTTACGAGCAGTACTTC	CASSSGTGGYEQYF
-	TRBV10-2	few	TRBJ1-1	TGCGCCAGCAGTGAGGAGAACACTGAAGCTTTCTTT	CASSEENTEAFF
-	TRBV18	-	TRBJ2-7	TGTGCCAGCTCAAGCCTGGGGGTACTGTACGAGCAGTACTTC	CASSSLGVLYEQYF
TRBD1	TRBV2	few	TRBJ2-7	TGTGCCAGCAGTGACTCAGGGGGCATGAGCGAGCAGTACTTC	CASSDSGGMSEQYF
-	TRBV5-6	-	TRBJ2-6	TGTGCCAGCAGCTTGGAGACAGGTGGGGCCAACGTCCTGACTTTC	CASSLETGGANVLTF
TRBD2	TRBV28	few	TRBJ2-3	TGTGCCAGCAGTTTAACTAGCGGGGGGAGAGATACGCAGTATTTT	CASSLTSGGRDTQYF
TRBD1	TRBV7-3	many	TRBJ1-1	TGTGCCAGCAGCATGGGGACAGGAAAAACCACTGAAGCTTTCTTT	CASSMGTGKTTEAFF
-	TRBV6-5	-	TRBJ2-3	TGTGCCAGCAGCCCCACCCCCGGGGGGCCTAGCACAGATACGCAGTATTTT	CASSPTPGGPSTDTQYF
-	TRBV20-1	few	TRBJ2-7	TGCAGCGTGGCCGGGGTGGCCTACGAGCAGTACTTC	CSVAGVAYEQYF
TRBD2	TRBV2	-	TRBJ2-5	TGTGCCAGCCTCAATGGACTAGCGGGGGCCCTTCAAGAGACCCAGTACTTC	CASLNGLAGALQETQYF
-	TRBV3-1	-	TRBJ1-2	TGTGCCAGCAGGACAGGTTCCAGCTATGGCTACACCTTC	CASRTGSSYGYTF
-	TRBV11-3	many	TRBJ1-6	TGTGCCAGCAGCTTAGATAGCGCGGGCAGGGATAATTCACCCCTCCACTTT	CASSLDSAGRDNSPLHF
-	TRBV7-2	few	TRBJ1-2	TGTGCCAGCAGCTCAGAGATTAGGGGGGGCAAGGATGGCTACACCTTC	CASSSEIRGGKDGYTF
TRBD2	TRBV5-5	-	TRBJ2-7	TGTGCCAGCAAATGGTCCCCCGGGACTAGCGGATCCTACGAGCAGTACTTC	CASKWSPGTSGSYEQYF
-	TRBV12-5	few	TRBJ1-4	TGTGCTAGTGGTTTGGGGGGGGACAATGAAAAACTGTTTTTT	CASGLGGDNEKLFF
-	TRBV11-3	few	TRBJ2-7	TGTGTCAGCAGCCTCAGGGGACCCCCCTCCTACGAGCAGTACTTC	CVSSLRGPPSYEQYF
TRBD1	TRBV6-1	-	TRBJ1-4	TGTGCCAGCAGTGGAGGGGACAGTGCTAATGAAAAACTGTTTTTT	CASSGGDSANEKLFF
-	TRBV7-9	few	TRBJ2-7	TGTGCCAGCAGCCGCGGAGTGGGCGAGCAGTACTTC	CASSRGVGEQYF
-	TRBV4-2	few	TRBJ2-1	TGTGCCAGCAGCCAACTCAACGGGCCCGCCAATGAGCAGTTCTTC	CASSQLNGPANEQFF